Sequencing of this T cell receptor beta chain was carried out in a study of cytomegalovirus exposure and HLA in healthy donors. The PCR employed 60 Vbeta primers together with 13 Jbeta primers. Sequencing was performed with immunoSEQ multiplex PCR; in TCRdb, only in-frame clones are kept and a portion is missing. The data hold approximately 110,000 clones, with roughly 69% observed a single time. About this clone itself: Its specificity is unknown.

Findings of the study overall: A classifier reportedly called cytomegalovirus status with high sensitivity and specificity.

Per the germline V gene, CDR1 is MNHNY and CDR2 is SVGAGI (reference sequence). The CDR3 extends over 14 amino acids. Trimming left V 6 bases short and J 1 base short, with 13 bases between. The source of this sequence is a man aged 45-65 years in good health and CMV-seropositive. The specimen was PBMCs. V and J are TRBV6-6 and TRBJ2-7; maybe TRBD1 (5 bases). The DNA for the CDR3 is TGTGCCAGCAGCGGAACAGGAAAGTCCTACGAGCAGTACTTC. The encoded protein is CASSGTGKSYEQYF.